A selection of T cell receptor beta chains follows, all from one sample in a study of tumor and adjacent non-tumor tissue in lung cancer. MiXCR was run by TCRdb on the multiplex PCR reads, yielding one entry per CDR3 protein. The sample shows some 70,000 distinct CDR3 sequences, roughly 75% of them seen only once. The sequenced sample consisted of distant non-tumor lung tissue. The receptors originated from a woman in her forties or fifties with non-small cell lung cancer. Both conserved end residues are part of each CDR3. The order of the fields is clone size, D gene, V gene, J gene, CDR3 protein, CDR3 DNA. A D gene is named only where the DNA matches it firmly. Clone size, where shown, is once, few, many, or a class for clones that have expanded.

clone_size: .; d_call: .; v_call: TRBV20-1; j_call: TRBJ1-6; cdr3_aa: CSASASGSSPSPLHF; cdr3_nt: TGCAGTGCTAGTGCTTCAGGGAGCTCCCCTTCACCCCTCCACTTT
clone_size: .; d_call: .; v_call: TRBV10-3; j_call: TRBJ2-5; cdr3_aa: CAIDDSILETQYF; cdr3_nt: TGTGCCATCGATGATAGTATCTTAGAGACCCAGTACTTC
clone_size: .; d_call: TRBD2; v_call: TRBV28; j_call: TRBJ2-2; cdr3_aa: CASTKAGVGELFF; cdr3_nt: TGTGCCAGTACTAAGGCGGGGGTCGGGGAGCTGTTTTTT
clone_size: .; d_call: .; v_call: TRBV11-2; j_call: TRBJ2-1; cdr3_aa: CASSFLAQHNELFF; cdr3_nt: TGTGCCAGCAGCTTCCTAGCTCAACACAATGAGCTGTTCTTC
clone_size: many; d_call: .; v_call: TRBV20-1; j_call: TRBJ2-1; cdr3_aa: CSAQLVHEQFF; cdr3_nt: TGCAGTGCTCAACTAGTTCATGAGCAGTTCTTC
clone_size: medium-sized; d_call: TRBD2; v_call: TRBV11-3; j_call: TRBJ2-3; cdr3_aa: CASSLGGRATDTQYF; cdr3_nt: TGTGCCAGCAGCTTAGGCGGGAGGGCCACAGATACGCAGTATTTT
clone_size: many; d_call: TRBD2; v_call: TRBV20-1; j_call: TRBJ2-3; cdr3_aa: CSASFQPGLAGDTQYF; cdr3_nt: TGCAGTGCTAGTTTCCAGCCGGGACTAGCGGGGGATACGCAGTATTTT
clone_size: .; d_call: .; v_call: TRBV12-3/TRBV12-4; j_call: TRBJ2-3; cdr3_aa: CASSFTGIDTHYF; cdr3_nt: TGTGCCAGCAGTTTCACCGGGATTGATACGCACTATTTT
clone_size: .; d_call: .; v_call: TRBV20-1; j_call: TRBJ2-1; cdr3_aa: CSPRGLSRRTDGEQFF; cdr3_nt: TGCAGCCCCAGAGGGCTTAGCAGGAGGACCGACGGGGAGCAGTTCTTC
clone_size: many; d_call: .; v_call: TRBV12-3/TRBV12-4; j_call: TRBJ1-3; cdr3_aa: CASTKWTAGSGNTIYF; cdr3_nt: TGTGCCAGCACCAAATGGACGGCCGGCTCTGGAAACACCATATATTTT
clone_size: many; d_call: .; v_call: TRBV5-6; j_call: TRBJ2-5; cdr3_aa: CASSQDGTQETQYF; cdr3_nt: TGTGCCAGCAGCCAAGACGGGACACAAGAGACCCAGTACTTC
clone_size: few; d_call: TRBD1; v_call: TRBV5-1; j_call: TRBJ2-1; cdr3_aa: CASSTGTAYDEQFF; cdr3_nt: TGCGCCAGCAGCACCGGGACAGCCTACGATGAGCAGTTCTTC
clone_size: .; d_call: .; v_call: TRBV20-1; j_call: TRBJ2-1; cdr3_aa: CSARNFIAYDEQFF; cdr3_nt: TGCAGTGCGAGGAATTTTATAGCCTACGATGAGCAGTTCTTC
clone_size: .; d_call: TRBD2; v_call: TRBV11-2; j_call: TRBJ2-1; cdr3_aa: CADSSPPGRGNAGVDEQFF; cdr3_nt: TGTGCCGACAGCTCCCCCCCAGGGAGGGGAAACGCGGGAGTCGATGAGCAGTTCTTC
clone_size: many; d_call: .; v_call: TRBV12-3/TRBV12-4; j_call: TRBJ1-4; cdr3_aa: CASSRRGHTNEKLFF; cdr3_nt: TGTGCCAGCAGCCGCAGGGGCCATACTAATGAAAAACTGTTTTTT
clone_size: .; d_call: TRBD2; v_call: TRBV11-1; j_call: TRBJ2-3; cdr3_aa: CASSFVLAGLKSTDTQYF; cdr3_nt: TGTGCCAGCAGCTTTGTACTAGCGGGATTAAAAAGCACTGATACGCAGTATTTT
clone_size: .; d_call: TRBD1; v_call: TRBV4-2; j_call: TRBJ1-3; cdr3_aa: CASSQEDRAGNAIYF; cdr3_nt: TGTGCCAGCAGCCAAGAGGACAGGGCCGGAAACGCCATATATTTT
clone_size: many; d_call: .; v_call: TRBV10-3; j_call: TRBJ1-2; cdr3_aa: CAISTGNYGYTF; cdr3_nt: TGTGCCATCAGCACCGGAAACTATGGCTACACCTTC
clone_size: .; d_call: .; v_call: TRBV20-1; j_call: TRBJ1-5; cdr3_aa: CCSRKTGTFNQPQHF; cdr3_nt: TGCTGTTCTAGGAAAACTGGGACATTTAATCAGCCCCAACATTTT
clone_size: .; d_call: TRBD1; v_call: TRBV13; j_call: TRBJ1-1; cdr3_aa: CASNLGWTGGNTEAFF; cdr3_nt: TGTGCCAGCAACTTAGGATGGACAGGGGGAAACACTGAAGCCTTCTTT
clone_size: medium-sized; d_call: .; v_call: TRBV11-3; j_call: TRBJ2-7; cdr3_aa: CASSLGDCEQYF; cdr3_nt: TGTGCCAGCAGCTTAGGGGACTGCGAGCAGTACTTC
clone_size: .; d_call: .; v_call: TRBV4-1; j_call: TRBJ2-2; cdr3_aa: CASSQVQSHTGDLFF; cdr3_nt: TGCGCCAGCAGCCAAGTGCAGAGTCACACCGGGGACCTGTTTTTT
clone_size: .; d_call: .; v_call: TRBV11-1; j_call: TRBJ2-2; cdr3_aa: CASSLWGRQITGELFF; cdr3_nt: TGTGCCAGCAGCCTATGGGGAAGACAAATCACCGGGGAGCTGTTTTTT
clone_size: .; d_call: TRBD2; v_call: TRBV2; j_call: TRBJ2-2; cdr3_aa: CASSKSGTGTGELFF; cdr3_nt: TGTGCCAGCAGCAAGAGCGGGACGGGCACCGGGGAGCTGTTTTTT
clone_size: .; d_call: .; v_call: TRBV6-5; j_call: TRBJ2-7; cdr3_aa: CASSYRKGPSFEQYF; cdr3_nt: TGTGCAAGCAGTTATAGGAAGGGACCCTCCTTCGAGCAGTACTTC
clone_size: .; d_call: TRBD1; v_call: TRBV11-3; j_call: TRBJ2-3; cdr3_aa: CASSDRVTDTKYF; cdr3_nt: TGTGCCAGCAGCGACAGGGTCACAGATACGAAGTATTTT
clone_size: .; d_call: .; v_call: TRBV11-3; j_call: TRBJ2-1; cdr3_aa: CDSSLAGTLSYNEQFF; cdr3_nt: TGTGACAGCAGCTTAGCTGGGACACTCTCTTACAATGAGCAGTTCTTC
clone_size: .; d_call: TRBD1; v_call: TRBV20-1; j_call: TRBJ1-6; cdr3_aa: CSARDHRTGWSSPLHF; cdr3_nt: TGCAGTGCTAGAGATCACAGGACAGGATGGAGTTCACCCCTCCACTTT
clone_size: many; d_call: TRBD2; v_call: TRBV20-1; j_call: TRBJ2-7; cdr3_aa: CSANRWLAGISSYEQYF; cdr3_nt: TGCAGTGCTAATCGCTGGTTAGCGGGGATAAGCTCCTACGAGCAGTACTTC
clone_size: many; d_call: .; v_call: TRBV5-6; j_call: TRBJ1-2; cdr3_aa: CASSTDRRKGGGYTF; cdr3_nt: TGTGCCAGCAGTACGGACCGGCGAAAAGGCGGAGGCTACACCTTC
clone_size: .; d_call: .; v_call: TRBV11-2; j_call: TRBJ2-7; cdr3_aa: CVSSLANGYEQYF; cdr3_nt: TGTGTCAGTAGCTTAGCTAACGGCTACGAGCAGTACTTC
clone_size: once; d_call: .; v_call: TRBV7-9; j_call: TRBJ1-5; cdr3_aa: CASSPAGTLQQPQHF; cdr3_nt: TGTGCCAGCAGTCCTGCGGGTACCTTACAACAGCCCCAGCATTTT
clone_size: .; d_call: TRBD1; v_call: TRBV10-3; j_call: TRBJ2-2; cdr3_aa: CAISESMPDRELFF; cdr3_nt: TGTGCCATCAGTGAGTCGATGCCAGACAGGGAGTTGTTTTTT
clone_size: .; d_call: .; v_call: TRBV20-1; j_call: TRBJ2-1; cdr3_aa: CSAKADPMRSNNEQFF; cdr3_nt: TGCAGTGCTAAAGCCGACCCCATGCGGAGTAACAATGAGCAGTTCTTC
clone_size: .; d_call: TRBD2; v_call: TRBV11-2; j_call: TRBJ2-7; cdr3_aa: CVSSFGLAGYDEQYF; cdr3_nt: TGTGTCAGCAGCTTTGGACTAGCGGGATACGACGAGCAGTACTTC
clone_size: .; d_call: TRBD2; v_call: TRBV20-1; j_call: TRBJ2-1; cdr3_aa: CSARSAGGDFNEQFF; cdr3_nt: TGCAGTGCTAGGTCAGCGGGAGGGGACTTCAATGAGCAGTTTTTC
clone_size: .; d_call: TRBD2; v_call: TRBV11-2; j_call: TRBJ2-2; cdr3_aa: CASSSAGVPWTGELFF; cdr3_nt: TGTGCCAGCAGCTCCGCGGGAGTGCCATGGACCGGGGAGCTGTTTTTT
clone_size: .; d_call: TRBD1; v_call: TRBV6-5; j_call: TRBJ1-1; cdr3_aa: CASNESRGRAFF; cdr3_nt: TGTGCCAGCAACGAGTCCAGGGGGCGAGCTTTCTTT
clone_size: few; d_call: TRBD2; v_call: TRBV6-5; j_call: TRBJ2-1; cdr3_aa: CANKREQCYNGQFF; cdr3_nt: TGTGCCAACAAGCGGGAGCAATGCTACAATGGGCAGTTCTTC
clone_size: .; d_call: .; v_call: TRBV11-1; j_call: TRBJ2-7; cdr3_aa: CDSSPRASYEQYF; cdr3_nt: TGTGACAGCAGCCCAAGGGCATCCTACGAGCAGTACTTC
clone_size: .; d_call: .; v_call: TRBV20-1; j_call: TRBJ1-5; cdr3_aa: CSARAPTGFGNQPRHF; cdr3_nt: TGCAGTGCTAGAGCACCTACAGGGTTCGGCAATCAGCCCCGGCATTTT
clone_size: .; d_call: .; v_call: TRBV20-1; j_call: TRBJ2-7; cdr3_aa: CRASREGTGYEEYF; cdr3_nt: TGCCGTGCTAGCCGAGAAGGCACGGGATACGAGGAGTACTTC
clone_size: .; d_call: .; v_call: TRBV29-1; j_call: TRBJ1-2; cdr3_aa: CSVVRQRGVGGYTF; cdr3_nt: TGCAGCGTTGTAAGGCAGAGGGGAGTGGGTGGCTACACCTTC
clone_size: once; d_call: .; v_call: TRBV6-2/TRBV6-3; j_call: TRBJ1-5; cdr3_aa: CARSDTGLGNQPQHF; cdr3_nt: TGTGCCAGGAGTGACACAGGGCTAGGCAATCAGCCCCAGCATTTT
clone_size: .; d_call: .; v_call: TRBV5-1; j_call: TRBJ2-7; cdr3_aa: CASSVDTGYEHYF; cdr3_nt: TGCGCCAGCAGCGTGGACACCGGATACGAGCATTACTTC
clone_size: .; d_call: .; v_call: TRBV20-1; j_call: TRBJ2-7; cdr3_aa: CSVRDSYEQYF; cdr3_nt: TGCAGTGTTAGAGATAGCTACGAGCAGTACTTC
clone_size: many; d_call: .; v_call: TRBV13; j_call: TRBJ2-1; cdr3_aa: CASSSPGYNEQFF; cdr3_nt: TGTGCCAGCAGCTCCCCCGGCTACAATGAGCAGTTCTTC
clone_size: .; d_call: TRBD2; v_call: TRBV11-2; j_call: TRBJ2-1; cdr3_aa: CADSNTGTSGRDEQFF; cdr3_nt: TGTGCCGACAGCAACACAGGGACTAGCGGGAGGGATGAGCAGTTCTTC
clone_size: many; d_call: .; v_call: TRBV6-2/TRBV6-3; j_call: TRBJ1-2; cdr3_aa: CASLSSARGYYGYTF; cdr3_nt: TGTGCCAGCCTCAGTTCGGCCAGGGGCTACTATGGCTACACCTTC
clone_size: .; d_call: TRBD1; v_call: TRBV11-1; j_call: TRBJ2-3; cdr3_aa: CASSITTGADMRYF; cdr3_nt: TGTGCCAGCAGCATAACTACAGGGGCTGATATGCGGTATTTT
clone_size: many; d_call: .; v_call: TRBV20-1; j_call: TRBJ2-5; cdr3_aa: CSARLDRAETQYF; cdr3_nt: TGCAGTGCTAGATTAGACAGAGCCGAGACCCAGTACTTC
clone_size: many; d_call: .; v_call: TRBV12-3/TRBV12-4; j_call: TRBJ1-5; cdr3_aa: CASSPQGMNTNQPQHF; cdr3_nt: TGTGCCAGCAGTCCCCAGGGGATGAATACCAATCAGCCCCAGCATTTT
clone_size: .; d_call: .; v_call: TRBV6-2/TRBV6-3; j_call: TRBJ2-1; cdr3_aa: CASNPFDSPFWNGQFF; cdr3_nt: TGTGCCAGCAATCCCTTCGACAGTCCTTTTTGGAATGGGCAGTTCTTC
clone_size: .; d_call: .; v_call: TRBV5-1; j_call: TRBJ2-2; cdr3_aa: CASSLAGGSLSAGELFF; cdr3_nt: TGCGCCAGCAGCTTGGCCGGTGGATCCCTCTCGGCAGGGGAGCTGTTTTTT